This TCR beta chain is drawn from a study of T cell responses to AZD1222 COVID-19 vaccine. TCRdb keeps only in-frame clones here, not all; method: immunoSEQ multiplex PCR. The sample has around 110,000 clones, approximately 88% seen once. Study-wide results and limits: Donor demographics were predominantly white British with a female majority; clonal diversity may be underestimated. Seropositive AZD1222 recipients at baseline numbered only five to seven.

Germline assignment: CDR1 SGHTA and CDR2 FQGNSA. Losses at the gene ends were 3 bases for V and 1 base for J; bases not matched to a gene: 6. The CDR3 contains 15 residues. Concerning this clone itself: Its antigen is undetermined. Other DNA sequences in the same sample also yield this CDR3.

The receptor's source is an adult in good health. Material: peripheral blood, obtained on day 0 of AZD1222 vaccination. The chain combines TRBV7-2 with TRBJ2-7; the match to TRBD1 covers 7 bases. The CDR3 spells CASSFHRGSSYEQYF. The CDR3 nucleotides are TGTGCCAGCAGCTTCCACAGGGGCTCTTCCTACGAGCAGTACTTC. Together with reference TRBV7-2 and TRBJ2-7, the CDR3 gives the full variable domain: GAGVSQSPSNKVTEKGKDVELRCDPISGHTALYWYRQSLGQGLEFLIYFQGNSAPDKSGLPSDRFSAERTGGSVSTLTIQRTQQEDSAVYLCASSFHRGSSYEQYFGPGTRLTVT.